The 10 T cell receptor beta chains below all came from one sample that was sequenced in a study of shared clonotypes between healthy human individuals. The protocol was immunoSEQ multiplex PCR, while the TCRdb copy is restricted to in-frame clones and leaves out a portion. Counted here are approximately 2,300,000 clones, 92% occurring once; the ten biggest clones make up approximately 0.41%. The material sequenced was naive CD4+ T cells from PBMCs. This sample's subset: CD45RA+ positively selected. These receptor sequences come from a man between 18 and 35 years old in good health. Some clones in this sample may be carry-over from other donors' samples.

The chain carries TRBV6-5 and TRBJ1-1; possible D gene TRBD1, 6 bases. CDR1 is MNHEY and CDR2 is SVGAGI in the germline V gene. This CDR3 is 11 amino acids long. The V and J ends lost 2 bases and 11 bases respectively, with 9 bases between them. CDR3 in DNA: TGTGCCAGCAGTTACGAAGGACAGGCTTTCTTT. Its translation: CASSYEGQAFF.

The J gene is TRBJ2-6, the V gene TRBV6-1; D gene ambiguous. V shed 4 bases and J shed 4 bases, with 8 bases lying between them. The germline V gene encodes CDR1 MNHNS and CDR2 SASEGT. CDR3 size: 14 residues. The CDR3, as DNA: TGTGCCAGCAGTGTTTCGGTCGGGGCCAACGTCCTGACTTTC. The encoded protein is CASSVSVGANVLTF.

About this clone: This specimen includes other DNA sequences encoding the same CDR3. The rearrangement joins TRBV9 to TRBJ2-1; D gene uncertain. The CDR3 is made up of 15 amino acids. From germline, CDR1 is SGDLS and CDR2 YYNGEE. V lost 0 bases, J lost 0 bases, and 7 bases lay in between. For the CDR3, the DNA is TGTGCCAGCAGCGTAGGTGCGCCCTCCTACAATGAGCAGTTCTTC. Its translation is CASSVGAPSYNEQFF.

As DNA, the CDR3 is TGTGCCAGCAGCCCTCGGGACAGGGCATCCTACGAGCAGTACTTC. This encodes CASSPRDRASYEQYF. V usage is TRBV7-9 and J usage is TRBJ2-7; 9 positions match TRBD1. Germline V gene sequence: CDR1 SEHNR, CDR2 FQNEAQ (reference sequence). V was pared by 5 bases and J by 1 base, with 6 bases of the junction left unmatched. The CDR3 has 15 amino acids.

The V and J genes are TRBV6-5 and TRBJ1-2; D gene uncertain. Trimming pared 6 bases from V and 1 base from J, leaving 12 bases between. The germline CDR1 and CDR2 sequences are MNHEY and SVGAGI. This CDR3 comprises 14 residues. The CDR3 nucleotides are TGTGCCAGCAGACTAACCGGTTATAACTATGGCTACACCTTC. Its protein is CASRLTGYNYGYTF.

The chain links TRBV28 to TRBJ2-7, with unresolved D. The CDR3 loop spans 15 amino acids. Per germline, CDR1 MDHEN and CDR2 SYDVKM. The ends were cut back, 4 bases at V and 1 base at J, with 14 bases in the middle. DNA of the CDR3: TGTGCCAGCAGTTCTCTTGAGTCTGGATCCTACGAGCAGTACTTC. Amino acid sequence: CASSSLESGSYEQYF.

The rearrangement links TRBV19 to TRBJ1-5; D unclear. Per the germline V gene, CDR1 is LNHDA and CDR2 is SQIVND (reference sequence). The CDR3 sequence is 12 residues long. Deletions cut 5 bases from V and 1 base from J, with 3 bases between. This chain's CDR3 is CASSWSNQPQHF. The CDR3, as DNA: TGTGCCAGTAGTTGGAGCAATCAGCCCCAGCATTTT.

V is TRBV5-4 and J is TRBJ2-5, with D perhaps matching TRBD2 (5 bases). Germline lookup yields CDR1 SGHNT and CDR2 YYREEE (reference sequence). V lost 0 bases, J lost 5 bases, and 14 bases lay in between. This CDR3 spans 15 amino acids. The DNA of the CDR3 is TGTGCCAGCAGCTTGGGTCCCGGGGATGGGGAGACCCAGTACTTC. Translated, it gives CASSLGPGDGETQYF.

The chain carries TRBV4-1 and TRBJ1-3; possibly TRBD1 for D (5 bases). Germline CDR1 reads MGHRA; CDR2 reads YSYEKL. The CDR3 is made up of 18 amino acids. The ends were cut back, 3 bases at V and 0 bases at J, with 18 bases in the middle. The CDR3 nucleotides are TGCGCCAGCAGCCAGGGGCCACCTAGCCCCACCTCTGGAAACACCATATATTTT. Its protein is CASSQGPPSPTSGNTIYF.

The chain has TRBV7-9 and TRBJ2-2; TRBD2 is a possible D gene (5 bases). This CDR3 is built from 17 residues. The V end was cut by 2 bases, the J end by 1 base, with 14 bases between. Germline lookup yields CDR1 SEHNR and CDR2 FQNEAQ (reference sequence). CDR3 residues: CASSLQKSGENTGELFF. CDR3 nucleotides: TGTGCCAGCAGCTTACAAAAAAGCGGAGAGAACACCGGGGAGCTGTTTTTT.